What follows are 30 T cell receptor beta chains derived from one specimen sequenced in a study of shared clonotypes between healthy human individuals. TCRdb's copy holds only in-frame clones and misses some; the assay was immunoSEQ multiplex PCR. The table records more than 1,200,000 clones, approximately 98.5% of them present only once. Sequencing was done on a sample of naive CD4+ T cells sorted from blood. Subset of the sample: CD45RA+ positively selected. The receptors shown here come from a man in his thirties or forties in good health.

The chain links TRBV9 to TRBJ2-3; D gene ambiguous. CDR1 and CDR2 from the germline V gene are SGDLS and YYNGEE. Trimming took 4 bases from V and 0 from J, leaving 15 bases between them. This CDR3 region has 16 residues. In DNA, the CDR3 is TGTGCCAGCAGCATCCGGACGTCCCCTAGCACAGATACGCAGTATTTT. Encoded protein: CASSIRTSPSTDTQYF.

The chain combines TRBV30 with TRBJ2-1; D is unclear. CDR1 GTSNPN and CDR2 SVGIG come from the germline V gene (reference sequence). The CDR3 runs 14 residues. Trimming left V 4 bases short and J 9 bases short, with 19 bases between. Here the CDR3 DNA reads TGTGCCTGGACCCTCCGAAAACGAGTGGGTGAGCAGTTCTTC. The encoded protein is CAWTLRKRVGEQFF.

As to this clone: The sample carries other DNA sequences with the same CDR3. The rearrangement links TRBV9 to TRBJ2-7; the D is unclear. The germline gives CDR1 SGDLS, CDR2 YYNGEE. The CDR3 extends over 14 amino acids. Trimming pared 0 bases from V and 0 bases from J, leaving 7 bases between. CDR3: CASSVGTRSYEQYF. DNA for the CDR3: TGTGCCAGCAGCGTAGGGACCCGCTCCTACGAGCAGTACTTC.

The CDR3 DNA reads as TGTGCCAGCTCACCACTCGCGCCGAAGATTTCTGGAAACACCATATATTTT. It yields the protein CASSPLAPKISGNTIYF. The chain joins TRBV18 to TRBJ1-3; D gene ambiguous. V dropped 1 base and J dropped 1 base, with 14 bases sitting between them. CDR1 and CDR2 from the germline V gene are KGHSH and LQKENI. This CDR3 contains 17 residues.

J is TRBJ2-7 and V is TRBV5-4; D may be TRBD1 or TRBD2 (6 bases each). The CDR3 is 13 residues long. Trimming took 4 bases from V and 6 from J, leaving 14 bases between them. Germline V gives CDR1 SGHNT, CDR2 YYREEE (reference sequence). Here the CDR3 DNA reads TGTGCCAGCAGCCCTCCCGGAGGGGGCGAGCAGTACTTC. Protein: CASSPPGGGEQYF.

The J gene is TRBJ2-5, the V gene TRBV5-3; 9 bases are a match to TRBD1. TRBV5-3 falls under the ORF class, with uncertain function. This CDR3 contains 15 residues. Unmatched junction bases numbered 9, after V lost 7 bases and J lost 2 bases. This chain's CDR3 is CARGPNRGRQETQYF. CDR3 bases: TGTGCCAGAGGCCCAAACAGGGGGCGGCAAGAGACCCAGTACTTC.

The genes are TRBV11-1 and TRBJ2-6, with D perhaps assigned TRBD1 or TRBD2 (5 bases each). The CDR3 runs to 16 residues. Trimming stripped 4 bases from V and 4 bases from J, with 14 bases between. CDR1 and CDR2 from the germline V gene are SGHAT and FQDESV (reference sequence). The CDR3 protein is CASSSWDGTGANVLTF. DNA of the CDR3: TGTGCCAGCAGCTCTTGGGACGGTACCGGGGCCAACGTCCTGACTTTC. The full variable domain, with the rest looked up from reference TRBV11-1 and TRBJ2-6, is EAEVAQSPRYKITEKSQAVAFWCDPISGHATLYWYRQILGQGPELLVQFQDESVVDDSQLPKDRFSAERLKGVDSTLKIQPAELGDSAMYLCASSSWDGTGANVLTFGAGSRLTVL.

V gene TRBV5-1 combines with J gene TRBJ2-2, with 10 bases identical to TRBD2. With 2 bases clipped from V and 7 bases from J, the junction kept 8 bases outside the gene matches. The germline CDR1 and CDR2 sequences are SGHRS and YFSETQ. The CDR3 sequence is 16 residues long. In DNA form, the CDR3 reads TGCGCCAGCAGCTTTCTAGCGGGAGTCGCTGTCGGGGAGCTGTTTTTT. The encoded protein is CASSFLAGVAVGELFF.

This clone is a singleton in its sample. The chain has TRBV27 and TRBJ2-7, with 8 nucleotides matching TRBD1. V dropped 3 bases and J dropped 4; count of bases not matched to a gene: 14. Germline CDR1 is MNHEY and CDR2 is SMNVEV (reference sequence). The CDR3 has 17 amino acids. In DNA form, the CDR3 reads TGTGCCAGCAGTTTTGGATTGAAAGGGACAGGACCATACGAGCAGTACTTC. This codes for CASSFGLKGTGPYEQYF.

This chain joins TRBV28 and TRBJ2-3; perhaps TRBD1 as D (5 bases). V lost 3 bases to trimming and J lost 5 bases, with 6 bases between them. The CDR3 consists of 12 residues. Germline CDR1 reads MDHEN; CDR2 reads SYDVKM. The CDR3 DNA reads TGTGCCAGCAGTTTCGACAGAGATACGCAGTATTTT. As protein: CASSFDRDTQYF.

This clone was counted a single time. The CDR3: CASSFGLDEQYF. CDR3 in DNA: TGTGCCAGCAGCTTCGGGCTAGACGAGCAGTACTTC. The rearrangement joins TRBV11-2 to TRBJ2-7; no reliable D call. CDR3 length equals 12 residues. CDR1 SGHAT and CDR2 FQNNGV come from the germline V gene. The V end was cut by 3 bases, the J end by 5 bases, with 8 bases between. The whole variable domain, filled in from reference TRBV11-2 and TRBJ2-7, reads EAGVAQSPRYKIIEKRQSVAFWCNPISGHATLYWYQQILGQGPKLLIQFQNNGVVDDSQLPKDRFSAERLKGVDSTLKIQPAKLEDSAVYLCASSFGLDEQYFGPGTRLTVT.

About this clone: Other nucleotide sequences from this sample produce the same CDR3. The chain is built from TRBV9 and TRBJ2-3, with a possible D match to TRBD2 (5 bases). This CDR3 is 14 amino acids long. Germline lookup yields CDR1 SGDLS and CDR2 YYNGEE. Between the trimmed V and J ends, which lost 4 bases and 2 bases, there was a span of 11 bases. CDR3: CASSSGGFTDTQYF. The CDR3 DNA is TGTGCCAGCAGCAGCGGCGGGTTCACAGATACGCAGTATTTT.

The J gene is TRBJ2-7, the V gene TRBV11-2; maybe TRBD2 (5 bases). Trimming took off 4 bases at V and 0 bases at J, with 13 bases between the two ends. The CDR3 spans 15 residues. Germline assignment: CDR1 SGHAT and CDR2 FQNNGV. The CDR3: CASSSTRVSSYEQYF. CDR3 nucleotide sequence: TGTGCCAGCAGCTCTACTAGAGTCAGCTCCTACGAGCAGTACTTC.

The chain recombines TRBV10-1 with TRBJ2-5; 9 bases are shared with TRBD2. This CDR3 contains 16 residues. Germline V gene lookup returns CDR1 WNHNN and CDR2 SYGVQD (reference sequence). J gave up 4 bases and V 6 bases, and 12 bases lay outside the gene matches. The DNA for the CDR3 is TGCGCCAGCAGCAAAGGCATCGTAGCGGGAGTAGAGACCCAGTACTTC. This sequence encodes CASSKGIVAGVETQYF.

V and J are TRBV7-8 and TRBJ2-7; 7 bases map to TRBD2. The CDR3 length is 14 residues. The V gene's germline CDR1 is SGHVS and CDR2 FQNEAQ. Germline trimming cut 1 base from V and 6 bases from J; bases unmatched to any gene: 6. The CDR3 DNA is TGTGCCAGCAGCTTAGGAGGGAGGGCCCGCGAGCAGTACTTC. Protein sequence: CASSLGGRAREQYF.

The chain has TRBV25-1 and TRBJ1-2, with a possible D match to TRBD1 (5 bases). Germline CDR1 is MGHDK and CDR2 is SYGVNS. This CDR3 is 14 amino acids long. V was clipped by 3 bases and J by 3 bases, with 11 bases between them. The CDR3 loop reads CASSDVGGDYGYTF. CDR3 DNA sequence: TGTGCCAGCAGTGACGTAGGAGGGGACTATGGCTACACCTTC.

The rearrangement links TRBV14 to TRBJ1-2; 7 nucleotides align to TRBD1. Germline assignment: CDR1 SGHDN and CDR2 FVKESK. Germline trimming cut 1 base from V and 3 bases from J; bases unmatched to any gene: 5. The CDR3 has 15 amino acids. The CDR3 DNA reads as TGTGCCAGCAGCCAAGTTACCCAGGGGGACTATGGCTACACCTTC. This sequence encodes CASSQVTQGDYGYTF.

V is TRBV29-1 and J is TRBJ1-1; the D gene is possibly TRBD1 (5 bases). The ends were cut back, 6 bases at V and 2 bases at J, with 16 bases in the middle. Germline loops: CDR1 SQVTM, CDR2 ANQGSEA. There are 14 residues in the CDR3. CDR3 nucleotides: TGCAGCGTGCGGATTCGGGGCCCCAACACTGAAGCTTTCTTT. As protein: CSVRIRGPNTEAFF.

The J gene is TRBJ2-5, the V gene TRBV20-1; no firm D call. In germline, CDR1 is DFQATT, CDR2 SNEGSKA (reference sequence). V was shortened by 0 bases and J by 7 bases, with 6 bases between the two germline ends. The CDR3 consists of 11 residues. CDR3 sequence: CSAREGGTQYF. In DNA, the CDR3 is TGCAGTGCTAGAGAAGGTGGGACCCAGTACTTC.

The chain has TRBV14 and TRBJ2-7; unclear D gene. V gave up 0 bases and J gave up 6 bases, with 6 bases separating them. CDR1 SGHDN and CDR2 FVKESK come from the germline V gene. This CDR3 is built from 12 residues. The CDR3 DNA sequence: TGTGCCAGCAGCCAAGATTCAGGCGAGCAGTACTTC. This encodes CASSQDSGEQYF.

Concerning this clone: Additional DNA sequences in this sample encode the identical CDR3. This CDR3 reads CASSERGSNTGELFF. CDR3 in DNA: TGCGCCAGCAGTGAGCGGGGTTCGAACACCGGGGAGCTGTTTTTT. V gene TRBV5-1 combines with J gene TRBJ2-2; TRBD2 agrees at 7 bases. Germline trimming cut 5 bases from V and 0 bases from J; bases unmatched to any gene: 4. CDR1 SGHRS and CDR2 YFSETQ come from the germline V gene. The CDR3 contains 15 residues.

V is TRBV11-2 and J is TRBJ1-5; TRBD1 matches at 7 bases. CDR3 length: 17 residues. V lost 1 base, J lost 2 bases, and 8 bases stayed unmatched. The germline gives CDR1 SGHAT, CDR2 FQNNGV. As DNA, the CDR3 is TGTGCCAGCAGCTTAGGACAGGGTTTGGTAGGCAATCAGCCCCAGCATTTT. Protein product: CASSLGQGLVGNQPQHF.

CDR3 protein: CASLLGAPVATNEKLFF. The CDR3 DNA is TGTGCCAGCCTACTCGGGGCTCCGGTTGCAACTAATGAAAAACTGTTTTTT. The rearrangement joins TRBV7-6 to TRBJ1-4; possibly TRBD1 for D (5 bases). This CDR3 region has 17 residues. Germline CDR1 reads SGHVS; CDR2 reads FNYEAQ. The V end lost 8 bases, the J end lost 0 bases, and 19 bases lay between the germline ends.

J is TRBJ2-3 and V is TRBV25-1, with D possibly being TRBD1 or TRBD2 (6 bases each). Trimming took 4 bases from V and 3 from J, leaving 14 bases between them. Germline V gives CDR1 MGHDK, CDR2 SYGVNS. CDR3 length: 15 amino acids. The CDR3 DNA sequence: TGTGCCAGCAGTGTCCGGAGGGGGGATACAGATACGCAGTATTTT. The encoded protein is CASSVRRGDTDTQYF.

On this clone: Other nucleotide sequences from this sample produce the same CDR3. The chain joins TRBV6-1 to TRBJ1-2, with D unresolved. The CDR3 has 12 residues. CDR1 MNHNS and CDR2 SASEGT come from the germline V gene. V was cut by 3 bases and J by 4 bases, with 6 bases left in between. This chain's CDR3 is CASSEGVYGYTF. CDR3 DNA sequence: TGTGCCAGCAGTGAGGGTGTCTATGGCTACACCTTC.

The V and J genes are TRBV5-1 and TRBJ2-3; 8 bases align to TRBD2. V dropped 4 bases and J dropped 1; count of bases not matched to a gene: 14. CDR1 is SGHRS and CDR2 is YFSETQ in the germline V gene. This CDR3 is 18 amino acids long. The CDR3 protein is CASSQALAGSKGTDTQYF. The DNA of the CDR3 is TGCGCCAGCAGCCAAGCGTTAGCGGGGAGCAAAGGCACAGATACGCAGTATTTT.

The chain recombines TRBV7-2 with TRBJ2-1; 16 bases fit TRBD2. The V and J ends lost 5 bases and 9 bases, in that order; junction bases with no gene match: 7. This CDR3 has 16 residues. CDR1 is SGHTA and CDR2 is FQGNSA in the germline V gene. The CDR3 coding sequence is TGTGCCAGCAGCCCTGAGGGGACTAGCGGGAGGGCTGAGCAGTTCTTC. It translates to CASSPEGTSGRAEQFF.

This rearrangement joins TRBV19 to TRBJ2-6, with no clear D. Trimming took off 2 bases at V and 4 bases at J, with 9 bases between the two ends. This CDR3 contains 15 residues. The V gene's germline CDR1 is LNHDA and CDR2 SQIVND (reference sequence). The CDR3, as DNA: TGTGCCAGTAGTATACGCGTTACCGGGGCCAACGTCCTGACTTTC. This encodes CASSIRVTGANVLTF. Variable domain in full (rest from reference TRBV19 and TRBJ2-6): DGGITQSPKYLFRKEGQNVTLSCEQNLNHDAMYWYRQDPGQGLRLIYYSQIVNDFQKGDIAEGYSVSREKKESFPLTVTSAQKNPTAFYLCASSIRVTGANVLTFGAGSRLTVL.

The rearrangement links TRBV6-5 to TRBJ1-1, with TRBD1 identical over 8 bases. Trimming cost V 1 base and J 0 bases; bases outside gene matches: 4. This CDR3 comprises 16 residues. CDR1 is MNHEY and CDR2 is SVGAGI in the germline V gene. Here the CDR3 DNA reads TGTGCCAGCAGTTACTTGGGGACAGGTGTGAACACTGAAGCTTTCTTT. It translates to CASSYLGTGVNTEAFF.

V gene TRBV15 combines with J gene TRBJ2-1, with TRBD2 matching 7 bases. Per the germline V gene, CDR1 is LNHNV and CDR2 is YYDKDF (reference sequence). The trim removed 5 bases at V and 3 bases at J, leaving 4 bases unmatched. This CDR3 is built from 14 residues. The CDR3 spells CATSPGGYYNEQFF. CDR3 sequence (DNA): TGTGCCACCAGCCCCGGGGGGTACTACAATGAGCAGTTCTTC.